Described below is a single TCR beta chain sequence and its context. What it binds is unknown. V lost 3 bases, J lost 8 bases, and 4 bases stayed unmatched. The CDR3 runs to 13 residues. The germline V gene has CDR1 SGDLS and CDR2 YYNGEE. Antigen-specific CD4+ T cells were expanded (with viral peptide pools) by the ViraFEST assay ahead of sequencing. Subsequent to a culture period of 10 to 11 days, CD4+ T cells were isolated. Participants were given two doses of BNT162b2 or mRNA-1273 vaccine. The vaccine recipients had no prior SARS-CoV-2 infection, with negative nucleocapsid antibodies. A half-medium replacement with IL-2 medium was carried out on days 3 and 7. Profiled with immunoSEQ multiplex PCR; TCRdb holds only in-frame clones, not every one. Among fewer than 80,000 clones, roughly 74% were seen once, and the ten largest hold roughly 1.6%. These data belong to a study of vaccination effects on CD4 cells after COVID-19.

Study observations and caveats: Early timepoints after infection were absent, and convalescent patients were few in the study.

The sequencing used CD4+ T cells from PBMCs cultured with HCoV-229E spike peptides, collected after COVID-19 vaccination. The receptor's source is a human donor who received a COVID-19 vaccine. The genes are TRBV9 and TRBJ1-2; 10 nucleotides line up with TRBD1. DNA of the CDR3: TGTGCCAGCAGCGGGACAGGGGGATACGGCTACACCTTC. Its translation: CASSGTGGYGYTF.